These 8 T cell receptor beta chains came from one sample sequenced in a study of CD8+ T cells in alopecia areata. RNA was extracted and reverse transcribed into cDNA as the sequencing template. Sequenced by immunoSEQ multiplex PCR; TCRdb stores in-frame clones only, minus some. The sample lists roughly 140,000 clones, around half seen once, with approximately 19% in the top ten. Specimen: CD8+ T cells sorted from blood, collected at week 0. These receptors came from a human donor with alopecia areata.

The V call is TRBV29-1, the J call TRBJ2-7; D remains unclear. This CDR3 has 13 residues. The germline CDR1 and CDR2 sequences are SQVTM and ANQGSEA. Between the trimmed V and J ends, which lost 3 bases and 0 bases, there was a span of 9 bases. CDR3 region: CSVDDGSSYEQYF. The DNA of the CDR3 is TGCAGCGTTGATGATGGCAGCTCCTACGAGCAGTACTTC.

The rearrangement joins TRBV7-8 to TRBJ2-7; weak D call: TRBD2 (6 bases). Trimming took 0 bases from V and 1 from J, leaving 7 bases between them. CDR1 is SGHVS and CDR2 is FQNEAQ in the germline V gene. This CDR3 has 14 amino acids. CDR3 in DNA: TGTGCCAGCAGCTTAGCCCGGGGGTCCTACGAGCAGTACTTC. Translated, it gives CASSLARGSYEQYF.

The V and J genes are TRBV27 and TRBJ2-5; D is possibly TRBD2 (6 bases). The CDR3 runs 15 residues. V lost 0 bases and J lost 5, with 13 bases in between. Germline CDR1 reads MNHEY; CDR2 reads SMNVEV (reference sequence). CDR3 sequence: CASSLSNPGRETQYF. CDR3 in DNA: TGTGCCAGCAGTTTATCGAACCCGGGGAGGGAGACCCAGTACTTC.

CDR3 in amino acids: CASSGDYNSPLHF. The CDR3 DNA is TGTGCCAGCAGCGGGGACTATAATTCACCCCTCCACTTT. The rearrangement links TRBV11-2 to TRBJ1-6; D gene unclear. The germline CDR1 and CDR2 sequences are SGHAT and FQNNGV. The CDR3 length is 13 residues. Trimming cost V 5 bases and J 3 bases, with 5 bases left between them.

This clone was recorded only once. The rearrangement links TRBV4-1 to TRBJ2-1, with TRBD2 matching 8 bases. The CDR3 is 17 amino acids. The V gene's germline CDR1 is MGHRA and CDR2 YSYEKL. V shed 5 bases, J shed 2 bases, and the junction held 11 bases outside the gene matches. CDR3 region: CASSLPSGGRTYNEQFF. CDR3 coding DNA: TGCGCCAGCAGCTTACCGAGCGGGGGCCGTACCTACAATGAGCAGTTCTTC.

V and J are TRBV30 and TRBJ1-1, with 8 nucleotides matching TRBD1. The germline V gene encodes CDR1 GTSNPN and CDR2 SVGIG (reference sequence). V trimming: 5 bases; J trimming: 8 bases; junction bases outside the gene matches: 13. The CDR3 is 14 residues long. The CDR3 reads CAWCARQGSMEAFF. For the CDR3, the DNA is TGTGCCTGGTGCGCCCGACAGGGGTCGATGGAAGCTTTCTTT.

This clone was seen a handful of times. The V and J genes are TRBV14 and TRBJ1-5; D unclear. V lost 4 bases and J lost 9, with 13 bases in between. Germline V CDR1 and CDR2: SGHDN, FVKESK. The CDR3 has 13 residues. The CDR3 region is CASSRWKLSPQHF. DNA of the CDR3: TGTGCCAGCAGCCGATGGAAATTGTCGCCCCAGCATTTT.

The chain combines TRBV5-6 with TRBJ2-7; D is perhaps TRBD2 (6 bases). This CDR3 has 14 amino acids. Between the trimmed V and J ends, which lost 0 bases and 0 bases, there was a span of 7 bases. Germline-derived CDR1 and CDR2 are SGHDT and YYEEEE. DNA of the CDR3: TGTGCCAGCAGCTTGGACGGGAGCTCCTACGAGCAGTACTTC. Protein product: CASSLDGSSYEQYF.